This T cell receptor (beta chain) was retrieved from a study of molecular identifiers for immune sequencing clone quantification. This clonotype was seen many times. Its antigen is currently unknown. Sorting captured naive CD8 T cells as CD8+CD4-CCR7+CD45RA+. MiXCR, applied by TCRdb to the PCR reads, yields one record per CDR3 protein. The data hold some 320,000 distinct CDR3 sequences, with roughly a quarter observed a single time. Study-level results: Beyond 20 RNA copies, clones held over 99% of effector molecules, compared with under 1% in naive cells.

Per germline, CDR1 MNHEY and CDR2 SVGAGI. This CDR3 region has 18 residues. V lost 4 bases to trimming and J lost 0 bases; unmatched junction nucleotides: 5. The chain employs TRBV6-5 and TRBJ2-3, with 15 bases matching TRBD2. The receptor was isolated from a human donor in good health. Some libraries in this study had Jurkat cell RNA spiked in. What was sequenced was naive CD8+ T cells from blood, with Jurkat cell RNA spiked in. The subset is: FACS-sorted CD8+CD4-CCR7+CD45RA+ naive T cells. In DNA, the CDR3 is TGTGCCAGCAGTTCCCCGGGACTAGCGGGGGGCAGCACAGATACGCAGTATTTT. This encodes CASSSPGLAGGSTDTQYF.